A selection of T cell receptor beta chains follows, all from one sample in a study of blood T cell repertoires in COVID-19. Generated by immunoSEQ multiplex PCR, the TCRdb table keeps only in-frame clones and is missing some. The sample contains 140,000 or so clones, approximately 90% of which appear only once. The sequenced sample consisted of peripheral blood. All receptors derive from a human donor with COVID-19, enrolled during active disease. The donor label of this sample is uncertain. CDR3s include the opening cysteine and the closing phenylalanine or tryptophan. D genes are given only for firm matches. Size is stated for part of the rows, as once, few or many counts, or as a class when the clone is expanded.

D gene: TRBD1
V gene: TRBV6-5
J gene: TRBJ2-6
clone size: NA
CDR3 protein: CASSSQGAGANVLTF
CDR3 DNA: TGTGCCAGCAGTTCACAGGGGGCTGGGGCCAACGTCCTGACTTTC

D gene: NA
V gene: TRBV3-1/TRBV3-2
J gene: TRBJ2-7
clone size: once
CDR3 protein: CASSQGGTYEQYF
CDR3 DNA: TGTGCCAGCAGCCAAGGCGGGACCTACGAGCAGTACTTC

D gene: NA
V gene: TRBV7-7
J gene: TRBJ1-3
clone size: NA
CDR3 protein: CASRPLRSGANSGNTIYF
CDR3 DNA: TGTGCCAGCAGACCCCTCAGGTCTGGGGCGAACTCTGGAAACACCATATATTTT

D gene: NA
V gene: TRBV10-1
J gene: TRBJ2-7
clone size: NA
CDR3 protein: CASSEGGGRYEQYF
CDR3 DNA: TGCGCCAGCAGTGAAGGGGGGGGACGATACGAGCAGTACTTC

D gene: NA
V gene: TRBV5-1
J gene: TRBJ1-3
clone size: NA
CDR3 protein: CASREGVSSGNTIYF
CDR3 DNA: TGCGCCAGCAGGGAGGGAGTCTCCTCTGGAAACACCATATATTTT

D gene: TRBD2
V gene: TRBV6-1
J gene: TRBJ2-1
clone size: NA
CDR3 protein: CASSEAAGGPSNEQFF
CDR3 DNA: TGTGCCAGCAGTGAAGCGGCGGGGGGGCCTTCCAATGAGCAGTTCTTC

D gene: NA
V gene: TRBV5-1
J gene: TRBJ1-2
clone size: many
CDR3 protein: CASSGPGHVINYGYTF
CDR3 DNA: TGCGCCAGCAGCGGACCGGGACACGTCATTAACTATGGCTACACCTTC

D gene: NA
V gene: TRBV4-1
J gene: TRBJ2-3
clone size: few
CDR3 protein: CASSRGTDTDTQYF
CDR3 DNA: TGCGCCAGCAGCCGCGGGACTGACACAGATACGCAGTATTTT

D gene: NA
V gene: TRBV5-1
J gene: TRBJ1-6
clone size: NA
CDR3 protein: CASSQDLDGTVTSSYNSPLHF
CDR3 DNA: TGCGCCAGCAGCCAAGACCTGGACGGAACCGTAACTAGCTCCTATAATTCACCCCTCCACTTT

D gene: TRBD1
V gene: TRBV5-1
J gene: TRBJ2-5
clone size: NA
CDR3 protein: CASTTGLETQYF
CDR3 DNA: TGCGCCAGCACGACAGGGTTGGAGACCCAGTACTTC

D gene: NA
V gene: TRBV11-2
J gene: TRBJ2-7
clone size: NA
CDR3 protein: CASSLELGAEQYF
CDR3 DNA: TGTGCCAGCAGCTTAGAGCTGGGGGCGGAGCAGTACTTC

D gene: TRBD2
V gene: TRBV2
J gene: TRBJ2-3
clone size: NA
CDR3 protein: CASTTSGNTDTQYF
CDR3 DNA: TGTGCCAGCACGACTAGCGGAAACACAGATACGCAGTATTTT

D gene: NA
V gene: TRBV2
J gene: TRBJ1-5
clone size: few
CDR3 protein: CASSEMDPRGQPQHF
CDR3 DNA: TGTGCCAGCAGTGAAATGGACCCAAGGGGACAGCCCCAGCATTTT

D gene: NA
V gene: TRBV6-5
J gene: TRBJ2-7
clone size: NA
CDR3 protein: CASSSGQSYEQYF
CDR3 DNA: TGTGCCAGCAGCTCCGGACAGTCCTACGAGCAGTACTTC

D gene: NA
V gene: TRBV13
J gene: TRBJ2-2
clone size: NA
CDR3 protein: CASSLAGWPGELFF
CDR3 DNA: TGTGCCAGCAGCTTAGCAGGGTGGCCCGGGGAGCTGTTTTTT

D gene: NA
V gene: TRBV6-1
J gene: TRBJ1-5
clone size: NA
CDR3 protein: CASSESVNQPQHF
CDR3 DNA: TGTGCCAGCAGTGAAAGCGTCAATCAGCCCCAGCATTTT

D gene: NA
V gene: TRBV4-1
J gene: TRBJ1-3
clone size: NA
CDR3 protein: CASSHPAKGGNTIYF
CDR3 DNA: TGCGCCAGCAGCCACCCTGCCAAGGGGGGAAACACCATATATTTT

D gene: NA
V gene: TRBV11-3
J gene: TRBJ1-1
clone size: NA
CDR3 protein: CASSPRRGLDTEAFF
CDR3 DNA: TGTGCCAGCAGCCCGCGGCGGGGCTTGGACACTGAAGCTTTCTTT

D gene: NA
V gene: TRBV14
J gene: TRBJ1-2
clone size: NA
CDR3 protein: CASSQTGPNYGYTF
CDR3 DNA: TGTGCCAGCAGCCAAACAGGGCCTAACTATGGCTACACCTTC

D gene: NA
V gene: TRBV6-5
J gene: TRBJ1-3
clone size: NA
CDR3 protein: CASSYRRQGDTIYF
CDR3 DNA: TGTGCCAGCAGTTACAGACGGCAAGGGGACACCATATATTTT

D gene: NA
V gene: TRBV19
J gene: TRBJ1-4
clone size: NA
CDR3 protein: CASSSGQPNEKLFF
CDR3 DNA: NA

D gene: NA
V gene: TRBV5-1
J gene: TRBJ1-4
clone size: NA
CDR3 protein: CASSLDPTGGEKLFF
CDR3 DNA: TGCGCCAGCAGCTTGGATCCTACCGGAGGAGAAAAACTGTTTTTT

D gene: NA
V gene: TRBV25-1
J gene: TRBJ1-2
clone size: NA
CDR3 protein: CASSPGSVYGYTF
CDR3 DNA: TGTGCCAGCAGTCCAGGGTCGGTCTATGGCTACACCTTC

D gene: TRBD2
V gene: TRBV11-3
J gene: TRBJ2-1
clone size: NA
CDR3 protein: CASSLEPSGNNEQFF
CDR3 DNA: TGTGCCAGCAGCTTAGAGCCTAGCGGGAACAATGAGCAGTTCTTC

D gene: NA
V gene: TRBV19
J gene: TRBJ1-1
clone size: NA
CDR3 protein: CASRFPGNTEAFF
CDR3 DNA: TGTGCCAGTAGATTTCCGGGGAACACTGAAGCTTTCTTT

D gene: NA
V gene: TRBV2
J gene: TRBJ1-2
clone size: NA
CDR3 protein: CASSEAIQADYGYTF
CDR3 DNA: TGTGCCAGCAGTGAAGCAATTCAGGCAGACTATGGCTACACCTTC

D gene: NA
V gene: TRBV18
J gene: TRBJ1-4
clone size: once
CDR3 protein: CASSPERTNEKLFF
CDR3 DNA: TGTGCCAGCTCACCAGAGAGAACTAATGAAAAACTGTTTTTT

D gene: TRBD1
V gene: TRBV10-3
J gene: TRBJ2-5
clone size: NA
CDR3 protein: CAISTGGQETQYF
CDR3 DNA: TGTGCCATCAGTACAGGGGGCCAGGAGACCCAGTACTTC

D gene: NA
V gene: TRBV18
J gene: TRBJ1-4
clone size: NA
CDR3 protein: CASSPTLSAGRGNEKLFF
CDR3 DNA: TGTGCCAGCTCACCCACGCTCTCGGCCGGGAGGGGTAATGAAAAACTGTTTTTT

D gene: TRBD1
V gene: TRBV5-5
J gene: TRBJ1-2
clone size: NA
CDR3 protein: CASNQPGTAGYGYTF
CDR3 DNA: TGTGCCAGCAACCAGCCCGGGACAGCAGGCTATGGCTACACCTTC

D gene: NA
V gene: TRBV18
J gene: TRBJ1-5
clone size: NA
CDR3 protein: CASSFDSLNQPQHF
CDR3 DNA: TGTGCCAGCTCTTTTGACAGCCTCAATCAGCCCCAGCATTTT

D gene: TRBD2
V gene: TRBV5-6
J gene: TRBJ2-7
clone size: NA
CDR3 protein: CASSLADGYEQYF
CDR3 DNA: TGTGCCAGCAGCCTAGCGGACGGATACGAGCAGTACTTC

D gene: NA
V gene: TRBV5-1
J gene: TRBJ1-1
clone size: NA
CDR3 protein: CASRLQVGTEAFF
CDR3 DNA: TGCGCCAGCAGACTCCAAGTCGGGACTGAAGCTTTCTTT

D gene: NA
V gene: TRBV19
J gene: TRBJ1-2
clone size: NA
CDR3 protein: CASTLDSWGEGEYGYTF
CDR3 DNA: TGTGCCAGTACTCTGGACAGTTGGGGTGAGGGAGAATATGGCTACACCTTC

D gene: NA
V gene: TRBV12-3/TRBV12-4
J gene: TRBJ2-5
clone size: once
CDR3 protein: CASSLSGETQYF
CDR3 DNA: TGTGCCAGCAGTTTATCGGGGGAGACCCAGTACTTC

D gene: NA
V gene: TRBV5-1
J gene: TRBJ1-1
clone size: NA
CDR3 protein: CASSLTGNTEAFF
CDR3 DNA: TGCGCCAGCAGCTTGACGGGGAACACTGAAGCTTTCTTT

D gene: TRBD1
V gene: TRBV4-2
J gene: TRBJ2-2
clone size: NA
CDR3 protein: CASSQGTGGSTGELFF
CDR3 DNA: TGTGCCAGCAGCCAAGGGACAGGGGGCTCCACCGGGGAGCTGTTTTTT

D gene: TRBD1
V gene: TRBV30
J gene: TRBJ2-1
clone size: NA
CDR3 protein: CAWQGAPYNEQFF
CDR3 DNA: TGTGCCTGGCAGGGGGCCCCCTACAATGAGCAGTTCTTC

D gene: NA
V gene: TRBV7-3
J gene: TRBJ2-2
clone size: NA
CDR3 protein: CASSRQSPNTGELFF
CDR3 DNA: TGTGCCAGCAGCCGACAGTCTCCGAACACCGGGGAGCTGTTTTTT

D gene: TRBD1
V gene: TRBV5-4
J gene: TRBJ1-2
clone size: NA
CDR3 protein: CASSEPRDRVVGGYTF
CDR3 DNA: TGTGCCAGCAGCGAGCCCCGGGACAGGGTCGTGGGAGGCTACACCTTC

D gene: NA
V gene: TRBV3-1/TRBV3-2
J gene: TRBJ1-5
clone size: NA
CDR3 protein: CASSLPTGITSNQPQHF
CDR3 DNA: TGTGCCAGCAGCCTCCCGACAGGTATAACGAGCAATCAGCCCCAGCATTTT

D gene: NA
V gene: TRBV7-9
J gene: TRBJ2-7
clone size: few
CDR3 protein: CASSLRQGSYEQYF
CDR3 DNA: TGTGCCAGCAGCTTGCGACAAGGCTCCTACGAGCAGTACTTC

D gene: NA
V gene: TRBV30
J gene: TRBJ2-7
clone size: NA
CDR3 protein: CAWDPGFPPYEQYF
CDR3 DNA: TGTGCCTGGGATCCGGGTTTCCCACCCTACGAGCAGTACTTC

D gene: NA
V gene: TRBV4-1
J gene: TRBJ1-1
clone size: NA
CDR3 protein: CASSTGPAAEAFF
CDR3 DNA: TGCGCCAGCAGCACTGGCCCCGCGGCTGAAGCTTTCTTT

D gene: NA
V gene: TRBV5-1
J gene: TRBJ2-7
clone size: NA
CDR3 protein: CASSSRTGETYEQYF
CDR3 DNA: TGCGCCAGCAGCTCTAGGACGGGAGAGACCTACGAGCAGTACTTC

D gene: NA
V gene: TRBV5-6
J gene: TRBJ1-1
clone size: NA
CDR3 protein: CASTWGVNTEAFF
CDR3 DNA: TGTGCCAGCACTTGGGGGGTGAACACTGAAGCTTTCTTT

D gene: NA
V gene: TRBV19
J gene: TRBJ1-2
clone size: NA
CDR3 protein: CASSINSEAQGYGYTF
CDR3 DNA: TGTGCCAGTAGTATAAACAGTGAGGCGCAGGGCTATGGCTACACCTTC

D gene: NA
V gene: TRBV7-2
J gene: TRBJ1-6
clone size: NA
CDR3 protein: CASSLSSSNSPLHF
CDR3 DNA: TGTGCCAGCAGCTTATCTTCTAGTAATTCACCCCTCCACTTT